This TCR beta chain came from a study of graft-versus-host responses after intestinal transplantation. Study-level points and caveats: Recipient marrow showed GvH clones, some seen first in ileum or blood.

CDR3 length: 15 amino acids. CDR1 is SGHTA and CDR2 is FQGNSA in the germline V gene. Trimming took 5 bases from V and 0 from J, leaving 8 bases between them. Worth noting for this clone: Antigen unknown.

Data came from immunoSEQ multiplex PCR; TCRdb stores just in-frame clones and leaves some out. The sample has roughly 81,000 clones; approximately 80% are singletons. The source was unstimulated CD4+ T cells sorted from spleen or lymph node cells, collected before intestinal transplant. The TCR was taken from a human donor who received an intestinal transplant. The rearrangement links TRBV7-2 to TRBJ1-6; no clear D gene. The CDR3 is CASSGAGSYNSPLHF. The DNA for the CDR3 is TGTGCCAGCAGCGGAGCTGGCTCCTATAATTCACCCCTCCACTTT.